What follows are 11 T cell receptor beta chains derived from one specimen sequenced in a study of OX40 agonist ivuxolimab in advanced cancers. Sequencing was performed with immunoSEQ multiplex PCR; in TCRdb, only in-frame clones are kept and a portion is missing. The table includes roughly 80,000 clones, about nine tenths detected once. This sample comprised CD4+ or CD8+ T cells sorted from blood, obtained in a trial of the OX40 agonist ivuxolimab. The receptors originated from an adult with an advanced solid tumor such as melanoma, head and neck, liver or kidney cancer.

Regarding this clone: This sample includes further DNA sequences coding for the same CDR3. V usage is TRBV28 and J usage is TRBJ1-2; D perhaps matches TRBD1 (5 bases). The CDR3 has 13 residues. Germline V gene lookup returns CDR1 MDHEN and CDR2 SYDVKM. V lost 8 bases, J lost 4 bases, and 14 bases lay in between. DNA of the CDR3: TGTGCCAGCTCCCCCGGGACGGGCTATGGCTACACCTTC. Amino acid sequence: CASSPGTGYGYTF.

This chain joins TRBV6-5 and TRBJ1-6, with D unresolved. Germline CDR1 is MNHEY and CDR2 is SVGAGI. Trimming took off 8 bases at V and 7 bases at J, with 18 bases between the two ends. The CDR3 runs 15 residues. The CDR3 protein is CASWGWELGNSPLHF. CDR3 DNA sequence: TGTGCCAGCTGGGGTTGGGAATTAGGGAATTCACCCCTCCACTTT.

There are a few counts of this clone. V is TRBV19 and J is TRBJ2-5; D uncertain. The CDR3 covers 14 residues. V lost 8 bases and J 1 base, leaving 14 bases between the germline ends. Germline lookup yields CDR1 LNHDA and CDR2 SQIVND (reference sequence). This CDR3 reads CASARSLLQETQYF. The CDR3 nucleotides are TGTGCCAGTGCACGGTCCCTACTCCAAGAGACCCAGTACTTC.

The rearrangement joins TRBV28 to TRBJ1-2; possibly TRBD1 for D (5 bases). Germline lookup yields CDR1 MDHEN and CDR2 SYDVKM. Trimming took off 7 bases at V and 7 bases at J, with 16 bases between the two ends. The CDR3 runs to 13 residues. This chain's CDR3 is CASTPGPEVGYTF. The DNA of the CDR3 is TGTGCCAGCACCCCAGGGCCGGAAGTTGGCTACACCTTC.

The rearrangement joins TRBV27 to TRBJ1-6; no clear D. Germline V CDR1 and CDR2: MNHEY, SMNVEV (reference sequence). Trimming removed 5 bases from V and 9 bases from J, with 17 bases in between. CDR3 length equals 15 residues. In nucleotides, the CDR3 is TGTGCCAGCAGTCCCAAAGGCGTTAGAAGTTCACCCCTCCACTTT. This codes for CASSPKGVRSSPLHF.

The chain employs TRBV28 and TRBJ1-2, with no clear D. The CDR3 extends over 13 amino acids. Trimming shortened V by 2 bases and J by 0 bases, and 4 bases separated the two germline ends. Germline-derived CDR1 and CDR2 are MDHEN and SYDVKM. The DNA of the CDR3 is TGTGCCAGCAGTTTACAGGCTAACTATGGCTACACCTTC. Amino acids: CASSLQANYGYTF.

This clone came up once. The chain joins TRBV6-5 to TRBJ1-1, with a possible D match to TRBD1 (5 bases). Germline V gene lookup returns CDR1 MNHEY and CDR2 SVGAGI. The CDR3 is 15 residues long. The V end was cut by 3 bases, the J end by 0 bases, with 11 bases between. The CDR3 region has the DNA TGTGCCAGCAGTTATAGCGGGACTTTGAACACTGAAGCTTTCTTT. Translation gives CASSYSGTLNTEAFF.

The V call is TRBV11-2, the J call TRBJ2-7, with 10 bases fitting TRBD2. Per the germline V gene, CDR1 is SGHAT and CDR2 is FQNNGV. CDR3 length: 15 residues. Germline trimming cut 5 bases from V and 3 bases from J; bases unmatched to any gene: 7. DNA of the CDR3: TGTGCCAGCAGCCCCGGACTAGCGGTGCGCTACGAGCAGTACTTC. Its translation is CASSPGLAVRYEQYF. Looking up the rest from reference TRBV11-2 and TRBJ2-7 gives the full variable domain: EAGVAQSPRYKIIEKRQSVAFWCNPISGHATLYWYQQILGQGPKLLIQFQNNGVVDDSQLPKDRFSAERLKGVDSTLKIQPAKLEDSAVYLCASSPGLAVRYEQYFGPGTRLTVT.

V and J are TRBV7-8 and TRBJ1-2; no clear D gene. V was clipped by 1 base and J by 6 bases, with 9 bases between them. Germline-derived CDR1 and CDR2 are SGHVS and FQNEAQ. This CDR3 has 13 amino acids. The CDR3 loop is CASSLVLGNGYTF. CDR3 bases: TGTGCCAGCAGCTTAGTGTTGGGAAATGGCTACACCTTC.

This clone was picked up one time. Other DNA sequences in the same sample also yield this CDR3. The chain combines TRBV7-2 with TRBJ1-1, with D uncertain. This CDR3 contains 13 residues. Per the germline V gene, CDR1 is SGHTA and CDR2 is FQGNSA. The ends were cut back, 2 bases at V and 2 bases at J, with 6 bases in the middle. The CDR3 sequence: CASSLSQNTEAFF. The CDR3 region has the DNA TGTGCCAGCAGCTTAAGTCAAAACACTGAAGCTTTCTTT.

The CDR3 coding sequence is TGCGCCAGCAGCCTTCCCCGTTTACCCAGTAATCCCTACGAGCAGTACTTC. This codes for CASSLPRLPSNPYEQYF. The rearrangement links TRBV5-1 to TRBJ2-7, with unresolved D. The CDR3 loop spans 17 amino acids. Germline V lookup: CDR1 SGHRS, CDR2 YFSETQ. V was clipped by 4 bases and J by 2 bases, with 22 bases between them.